A single sample is the source of the 32 T cell receptor beta chains below, sequenced in a study of cytomegalovirus exposure and HLA in healthy donors. This PCR relied on a set of 60 Vbeta primers and 13 Jbeta primers. Using immunoSEQ multiplex PCR, the repertoire was profiled, and TCRdb retains in-frame clones only, with some absent. The data contain approximately 130,000 clones, 60% to 85% of them singletons. The sample taken for sequencing was PBMCs. The receptors shown here come from a woman in her forties in good health and CMV-seronegative.

The J gene is TRBJ1-2, the V gene TRBV13; no clear D. The V end was cut by 0 bases, the J end by 7 bases, with 12 bases between. The CDR3 has 14 amino acids. CDR1 PRHDT and CDR2 FYEKMQ come from the germline V gene (reference sequence). CDR3 region: CASSLGESGSGYTF. CDR3 nucleotides: TGTGCCAGCAGCTTAGGGGAAAGCGGGTCTGGCTACACCTTC.

The V and J genes are TRBV9 and TRBJ2-7; 10 bases map to TRBD2. The CDR3 extends over 15 amino acids. J lost 2 bases, V lost 3 bases, and 5 bases had no gene match. In germline, CDR1 is SGDLS, CDR2 YYNGEE. Here the CDR3 DNA reads TGTGCCAGCAGCGCCACCGGGACTAGCGCCTACGAGCAGTACTTC. Protein sequence: CASSATGTSAYEQYF.

V and J are TRBV5-1 and TRBJ2-7; 9 positions agree with TRBD2. CDR1 and CDR2 (germline): SGHRS, YFSETQ. V lost 1 base to trimming and J lost 0 bases; unmatched junction nucleotides: 5. This CDR3 region has 16 residues. The CDR3 region has the DNA TGCGCCAGCAGCTTGACGTCTAGCGGGGCCTCCTACGAGCAGTACTTC. Translation gives CASSLTSSGASYEQYF.

This clone turned up a few times. The chain joins TRBV29-1 to TRBJ2-4, with 7 positions matching TRBD1. The V gene's germline CDR1 is SQVTM and CDR2 ANQGSEA. This CDR3 is built from 11 residues. V shed 5 bases and J 13 bases; nucleotides not matched to a gene: 8. DNA for the CDR3: TGCAGCGTTTATAAGAGGGGGCTACAGTACTTC. The encoded protein is CSVYKRGLQYF.

This clone showed up just once. The chain has TRBV7-6 and TRBJ1-1, with D unclear. V dropped 0 bases and J dropped 1 base, with 12 bases sitting between them. This CDR3 has 16 residues. Germline V gives CDR1 SGHVS, CDR2 FNYEAQ. This CDR3 reads CASSLAAAMGNTEAFF. The CDR3, as DNA: TGTGCCAGCAGCTTAGCCGCGGCGATGGGGAACACTGAAGCTTTCTTT.

V and J are TRBV5-1 and TRBJ1-1; the D gene is possibly TRBD1 (6 bases). V lost 2 bases and J 9 bases, leaving 8 bases between the germline ends. The CDR3 is 11 amino acids. The germline V gene encodes CDR1 SGHRS and CDR2 YFSETQ. The CDR3 DNA is TGCGCCAGCAGCTTTCAGGGGAAAGCTTTCTTT. This codes for CASSFQGKAFF.

This clone came up a few times. The chain links TRBV6-4 to TRBJ1-2; D may be TRBD1 (5 bases). Trimming stripped 6 bases from V and 4 bases from J, with 12 bases between. The CDR3 covers 13 residues. From germline, CDR1 is MRHNA and CDR2 SNTAGT. CDR3 sequence reads: CASRSGESYGYTF. The DNA for the CDR3 is TGTGCCAGCAGATCGGGGGAAAGCTATGGCTACACCTTC.

The V call is TRBV2, the J call TRBJ2-5; 8 nucleotides align to TRBD1. The CDR3 loop spans 13 amino acids. In germline, CDR1 is SNHLY, CDR2 FYNNEI. V lost 5 bases and J lost 2; bases outside the gene matches: 1. CDR3 protein: CASSRDRQETQYF. The CDR3 region has the DNA TGTGCCAGCAGTCGGGACAGGCAAGAGACCCAGTACTTC.

The chain has TRBV19 and TRBJ1-1, with D perhaps matching TRBD1 (5 bases). This CDR3 contains 13 residues. Germline V gene lookup returns CDR1 LNHDA and CDR2 SQIVND (reference sequence). Trimming pared 8 bases from V and 2 bases from J, leaving 12 bases between. CDR3 amino acids: CASRAGFNTEAFF. The CDR3 region has the DNA TGTGCCAGTCGTGCAGGGTTTAACACTGAAGCTTTCTTT.

The chain uses TRBV19 and TRBJ1-1; D is possibly TRBD1 (5 bases). The CDR3 length is 12 residues. Per the germline V gene, CDR1 is LNHDA and CDR2 is SQIVND (reference sequence). V was shortened by 6 bases and J by 11 bases, with 16 bases between the two germline ends. In DNA, the CDR3 is TGTGCCAGTAGAGGAAACAGGATGGGGGCTTTCTTT. Translation: CASRGNRMGAFF.

This clone was seen only once. The genes are TRBV5-1 and TRBJ2-3; 15 bases match TRBD2. Germline CDR1 and CDR2: SGHRS and YFSETQ. J was trimmed by 5 bases and V by 4 bases; bases with no gene match: 8. The CDR3 spans 17 residues. The CDR3 protein is CASSPGLAGGGKDTQYF. CDR3 DNA: TGCGCCAGCAGCCCGGGACTAGCGGGAGGCGGTAAAGATACGCAGTATTTT.

This chain links TRBV28 with TRBJ2-1, with D possibly TRBD2 on 6 matching bases. Per the germline V gene, CDR1 is MDHEN and CDR2 is SYDVKM. The ends were cut back, 2 bases at V and 12 bases at J, with 20 bases in the middle. There are 15 residues in the CDR3. Here the CDR3 reads CASSLGGLDRSRQFF. CDR3 nucleotides: TGTGCCAGCAGTTTAGGGGGACTTGATCGCTCTAGGCAGTTCTTC. The variable domain in full, with the rest retrieved from reference TRBV28 and TRBJ2-1, is DVKVTQSSRYLVKRTGEKVFLECVQDMDHENMFWYRQDPGLGLRLIYFSYDVKMKEKGDIPEGYSVSREKKERFSLILESASTNQTSMYLCASSLGGLDRSRQFFGPGTRLTVL.

The rearrangement links TRBV5-4 to TRBJ1-2; possible D gene TRBD1, 6 bases. Germline CDR1 and CDR2: SGHNT and YYREEE (reference sequence). Trimming took off 2 bases at V and 1 base at J, with 6 bases between the two ends. CDR3 length: 13 amino acids. CDR3 sequence (DNA): TGTGCCAGCAGCTTAGGGGGTAACTATGGCTACACCTTC. Its protein product is CASSLGGNYGYTF.

V and J are TRBV15 and TRBJ1-5; D is ambiguous. Germline CDR1 reads LNHNV; CDR2 reads YYDKDF (reference sequence). This CDR3 is 15 amino acids long. With 0 bases removed from V and 16 bases from J, the gap between germline ends came to 22 bases. CDR3 in amino acids: CATSRDLNEARGYHF. The CDR3 bases are TGTGCCACCAGCAGAGATTTGAATGAAGCGCGCGGGTACCATTTT.

The CDR3 nucleotides read TGTGCCATCGGGGGGGGAGTCAGCCACGAGCAGTACTTC. Translating it yields CAIGGGVSHEQYF. The chain uses TRBV6-5 and TRBJ2-7; 8 positions match TRBD2. The CDR3 extends over 13 amino acids. In germline, CDR1 is MNHEY, CDR2 SVGAGI. V shed 10 bases and J 5 bases; nucleotides not matched to a gene: 10.

V is TRBV7-3 and J is TRBJ2-7; D call uncertain. CDR3 size: 15 residues. Trimming pared 5 bases from V and 2 bases from J, leaving 16 bases between. Germline V gene lookup returns CDR1 SGHTA and CDR2 FQGTGA. The chain's CDR3 is CASSLPRRRTYEQYF. Here the CDR3 DNA reads TGTGCCAGCAGCCTCCCTAGGCGAAGGACCTACGAGCAGTACTTC.

The chain is built from TRBV6-4 and TRBJ2-5, with TRBD2 matching over 14 bases. The germline V gene has CDR1 MRHNA and CDR2 SNTAGT. This CDR3 has 17 amino acids. Trimming cost V 4 bases and J 2 bases; bases outside gene matches: 6. The CDR3 coding sequence is TGTGCCAGCAGTGCTTCGGGACTAGCGGGGGATCAAGAGACCCAGTACTTC. Translation gives CASSASGLAGDQETQYF.

This clone was seen more than once but under ten times. The J gene is TRBJ1-2, the V gene TRBV2; 7 nucleotides match TRBD1. This CDR3 has 15 residues. Germline CDR1 is SNHLY and CDR2 is FYNNEI. V lost 6 bases, J lost 3 bases, and 10 bases stayed unmatched. CDR3 loop: CASRFDRESYYGYTF. The CDR3 DNA reads TGTGCCAGCAGGTTCGACAGGGAGTCGTACTATGGCTACACCTTC. Based on the CDR3 plus reference TRBV2 and TRBJ1-2, the full variable domain is EPEVTQTPSHQVTQMGQEVILRCVPISNHLYFYWYRQILGQKVEFLVSFYNNEISEKSEIFDDQFSVERPDGSNFTLKIRSTKLEDSAMYFCASRFDRESYYGYTFGSGTRLTVV.

The V and J genes are TRBV9 and TRBJ2-7; possibly TRBD1 for D (6 bases). Germline CDR1 and CDR2: SGDLS and YYNGEE. With 3 bases removed from V and 3 bases from J, the gap between germline ends came to 13 bases. This CDR3 region has 14 residues. CDR3 in amino acids: CASSEAGGFYEQYF. Here the CDR3 DNA reads TGTGCCAGCAGCGAGGCTGGGGGCTTCTACGAGCAGTACTTC.

Comment on this clone: The junction departs from germline at one end; a sequencing error may be responsible. The chain joins TRBV5-1 to TRBJ2-4; a weak D match, TRBD2 (6 bases). The CDR3 totals 13 residues. Germline V gene lookup returns CDR1 SGHRS and CDR2 YFSETQ. CDR3 DNA: TGCGCCAGCAGAGGGGACTGGGAAAACAGTCAGTACTTC. Protein: CASRGDWENSQYF.

This chain uses TRBV27 with TRBJ1-2; a weak D match, TRBD1 (6 bases). V lost 8 bases and J lost 8, with 15 bases in between. Per germline, CDR1 MNHEY and CDR2 SMNVEV (reference sequence). The CDR3 totals 12 residues. The CDR3 is CASRGGGEGYTF. Written as DNA, the CDR3 is TGTGCCAGCCGCGGGGGCGGAGAGGGCTACACCTTC.

In its sample, this clone was seen a few times. V usage is TRBV5-5 and J usage is TRBJ1-6; 7 bases align to TRBD1. Unmatched junction bases numbered 4, after V lost 4 bases and J lost 6 bases. The germline V gene encodes CDR1 SGHKS and CDR2 YYEKEE (reference sequence). CDR3 length: 14 amino acids. The CDR3: CASSQGQRNSPLHF. The CDR3 region has the DNA TGTGCCAGCAGCCAGGGACAGCGTAATTCACCCCTCCACTTT.

The V and J genes are TRBV30 and TRBJ1-1, with D perhaps TRBD1 (6 bases). The CDR3 length is 12 residues. Trimming took 6 bases from V and 0 from J, leaving 8 bases between them. Germline V gives CDR1 GTSNPN, CDR2 SVGIG (reference sequence). The CDR3 bases are TGTGCCTGCGGGACACTGAACACTGAAGCTTTCTTT. It codes for CACGTLNTEAFF.

This chain joins TRBV28 and TRBJ1-2, with D unresolved. Germline V gene lookup returns CDR1 MDHEN and CDR2 SYDVKM. Trimming removed 2 bases from V and 7 bases from J, with 23 bases in between. CDR3 length equals 17 residues. The CDR3 nucleotides read TGTGCCAGCAGTTTAATCGACCGGGTTGGGTCAACCAGTGGCTACACCTTC. It translates to CASSLIDRVGSTSGYTF.

V gene TRBV4-2 combines with J gene TRBJ2-7; tentatively, D is TRBD2 (6 bases). The CDR3 consists of 13 residues. Germline CDR1 and CDR2: LGHNA and YNFKEQ. Trimming pared 0 bases from V and 7 bases from J, leaving 10 bases between. CDR3 DNA sequence: TGTGCCAGCAGCCAAGATTTCGCGGGGGAGCAGTACTTC. It translates to CASSQDFAGEQYF.

The chain couples TRBV19 to TRBJ1-1, with 7 bases that match TRBD1. The V segment lost 7 bases and the J segment 4 bases; nucleotides outside the gene matches: 12. CDR3 length equals 15 residues. Germline CDR1 reads LNHDA; CDR2 reads SQIVND (reference sequence). CDR3 DNA sequence: TGTGCCAGTACCAACCTACAGGGGTATGGCACTGAAGCTTTCTTT. It specifies CASTNLQGYGTEAFF. Drawing the rest from reference TRBV19 and TRBJ1-1, the complete variable domain is DGGITQSPKYLFRKEGQNVTLSCEQNLNHDAMYWYRQDPGQGLRLIYYSQIVNDFQKGDIAEGYSVSREKKESFPLTVTSAQKNPTAFYLCASTNLQGYGTEAFFGQGTRLTVV.

This clone was seen a single time. This sequence joins TRBV7-3 and TRBJ2-7, with D possibly TRBD1 on 6 matching bases. The V gene's germline CDR1 is SGHTA and CDR2 FQGTGA. V dropped 6 bases and J dropped 5 bases, with 14 bases sitting between them. This CDR3 has 13 amino acids. CDR3 amino acids: CASSPGVAHEQYF. The CDR3 DNA reads as TGTGCCAGCAGTCCAGGGGTTGCCCACGAGCAGTACTTC.

This sequence joins TRBV15 and TRBJ1-3; 7 bases align to TRBD1. J was trimmed by 4 bases and V by 1 base; bases with no gene match: 4. CDR1 is LNHNV, CDR2 YYDKDF, per germline (reference sequence). The CDR3 runs to 15 residues. The CDR3 bases are TGTGCCACCAGCAGAGGCGGGACAGCAGGAAACACCATATATTTT. Translated, it gives CATSRGGTAGNTIYF.

The chain has TRBV18 and TRBJ2-1, with D uncertain. V was pared by 1 base and J by 6 bases, with 4 bases between. The CDR3 loop spans 12 amino acids. From germline, CDR1 is KGHSH and CDR2 LQKENI. The CDR3 bases are TGTGCCAGCTCACCACAACTCAATGAGCAGTTCTTC. This encodes CASSPQLNEQFF.

This clone was observed a handful of times. The CDR3 region has the DNA TGTGCCAGCAGCTTTAGCGGACTAGCAGAAGAGACCCAGTACTTC. Protein: CASSFSGLAEETQYF. The chain recombines TRBV11-2 with TRBJ2-5, with 8 bases fitting TRBD2. The ends lost 3 bases at V and 3 bases at J; junction bases unmatched: 6. The CDR3 loop spans 15 amino acids. Germline V gene sequence: CDR1 SGHAT, CDR2 FQNNGV. Full variable domain (remainder filled in from reference TRBV11-2 and TRBJ2-5): EAGVAQSPRYKIIEKRQSVAFWCNPISGHATLYWYQQILGQGPKLLIQFQNNGVVDDSQLPKDRFSAERLKGVDSTLKIQPAKLEDSAVYLCASSFSGLAEETQYFGPGTRLLVL.

This chain connects TRBV7-3 to TRBJ1-1, with D unresolved. The CDR3 spans 15 residues. Trimming removed 6 bases at V and 0 bases at J, with 14 bases between. From germline, CDR1 is SGHTA and CDR2 FQGTGA. CDR3 amino acids: CASRRAGDVNTEAFF. In DNA form, the CDR3 reads TGTGCCAGCAGGCGGGCAGGCGATGTGAACACTGAAGCTTTCTTT.

This chain uses TRBV6-5 with TRBJ1-2; TRBD1 matches 7 bases. CDR3 size: 13 residues. V dropped 3 bases and J dropped 6; count of bases not matched to a gene: 4. From germline, CDR1 is MNHEY and CDR2 SVGAGI. The DNA for the CDR3 is TGTGCCAGCAGTTATGACAGGGTAGATGGCTACACCTTC. It specifies CASSYDRVDGYTF.